This T cell receptor beta chain comes out of a study of breast tumors, draining lymph nodes, adjacent tissues. Overall study results and limits: Tumor repertoires ranked between lymph nodes and nontumor tissue in diversity, with V and J gene preferences. Data only fit, rather than demonstrated, lymph node origin of most tumor T cells.

In this sample, this clonotype turned up many times. Its specificity is not known. Possible read error: a much larger clone is one base away. Samples came from axillary lymph nodes draining the breast cancer. From the multiplex PCR reads, TCRdb called clonotypes with MiXCR, one entry per CDR3 protein. The sample carries about 110,000 distinct CDR3 sequences, 30% recorded once. Sequenced: axillary lymph node tissue. This receptor was taken from a female donor with breast cancer. Some clones in this sample may be carry-over from other donors' samples.

CDR3 amino acids: CSARQQIYGSTF. CDR3 bases: TGCAGTGCTAGACAACAGATCTATGGCTCCACCTTC. V gene TRBV20-1 combines with J gene TRBJ1-2; D remains unclear. Germline V gene data show CDR1 as DFQATT and CDR2 as SNEGSKA (reference sequence). This CDR3 is built from 12 residues.